A single sample gave rise to the 5 T cell receptor beta chains below, sequenced in a study of cytomegalovirus exposure and HLA in healthy donors. The data were produced by immunoSEQ multiplex PCR, yet TCRdb's version contains in-frame clones alone and is incomplete. The sample includes hundreds of thousands of clones, 83% of them seen just once. The source material was PBMCs. These receptors were taken from a woman aged 18-29 years in good health and CMV-seronegative.

Only one count was recorded for this clone. The V and J genes are TRBV27 and TRBJ2-3; tentatively, D is TRBD1 or TRBD2 (5 bases each). Trimming removed 4 bases at V and 4 bases at J, with 18 bases between. The germline V gene has CDR1 MNHEY and CDR2 SMNVEV (reference sequence). The CDR3 totals 16 residues. CDR3 residues: CASSWVWSGRADTQYF. CDR3 sequence (DNA): TGTGCCAGCAGTTGGGTTTGGTCGGGGCGCGCAGATACGCAGTATTTT.

V is TRBV5-1 and J is TRBJ2-5, with D perhaps being TRBD1 or TRBD2 (6 bases each). Trimming removed 2 bases at V and 5 bases at J, with 13 bases between. The CDR3 runs to 14 residues. Germline CDR1 and CDR2: SGHRS and YFSETQ. In DNA, the CDR3 is TGCGCCAGCAGCTTTTCCGGGGGCAAGGAGACCCAGTACTTC. It codes for CASSFSGGKETQYF. Variable domain in full (rest from reference TRBV5-1 and TRBJ2-5): KAGVTQTPRYLIKTRGQQVTLSCSPISGHRSVSWYQQTPGQGLQFLFEYFSETQRNKGNFPGRFSGRQFSNSRSEMNVSTLELGDSALYLCASSFSGGKETQYFGPGTRLLVL.

The V gene is TRBV9, the J gene TRBJ2-2; 7 bases line up with TRBD1. Per germline, CDR1 SGDLS and CDR2 YYNGEE. This CDR3 is 17 amino acids long. V was clipped by 0 bases and J by 3 bases; unmatched bases: 8. The CDR3 spells CASSVARGPRDTGELFF. In nucleotides, the CDR3 is TGTGCCAGCAGCGTAGCAAGGGGGCCGAGGGACACCGGGGAGCTGTTTTTT.

The chain joins TRBV6-1 to TRBJ1-2, with D possibly being TRBD1 (5 bases). CDR3 length equals 16 residues. CDR1 is MNHNS and CDR2 is SASEGT in the germline V gene. V shed 1 base and J shed 1 base, with 13 bases lying between them. The CDR3 bases are TGTGCCAGCAGTGAAGAGTGGGGCCGGGATAACTATGGCTACACCTTC. This gives the protein CASSEEWGRDNYGYTF.

The chain has TRBV2 and TRBJ2-7; 14 bases are a match to TRBD2. Trimming removed 6 bases from V and 4 bases from J; junction bases left unmatched: 2. The CDR3 is 14 residues long. Germline CDR1 SNHLY, CDR2 FYNNEI. Here the CDR3 DNA reads TGTGCCAGCAGGGGGACTAGCGGGAGTTACGAGCAGTACTTC. Encoded protein: CASRGTSGSYEQYF.